The clone carrying this TCR beta chain showed up just a few times. Its antigen is as yet unknown. The record originates from a study of T-cell reconstitution after alpha-beta-depleted transplantation in children. Study-level results: From newly produced T cells came most of the T-cell counts and diversity one year after transplant. There were reportedly several hundred expanded graft clones from which alpha-beta T cells came about two months after transplant. Surviving recipient cells, namely T cells and thymic progenitors, were the source of high day-60 TCRbeta diversity in some patients.

V lost 4 bases and J 3 bases, leaving 14 bases between the germline ends. This CDR3 region has 14 residues. CDR1 is SGHKS and CDR2 is YYEKEE in the germline V gene (reference sequence). Preparation of the TCRbeta library was carried out with unique molecular identifiers. One entry per CDR3 protein, called by TCRdb with MiXCR from the PCR reads. The profile shows about a million distinct CDR3 sequences, roughly 29% of them singletons. The chain employs TRBV5-5 and TRBJ2-7; no definite D call. The receptor comes from a boy under two years old who had a stem cell transplant for SCID, so the T cells may come from the graft donor. Sequenced here: PBMCs, mostly from graft donor cells, sampled 360 days after TCRalphabeta/CD19-depleted stem cell transplant. The CDR3 loop reads CASSRRTEYYEQYF. In nucleotides, the CDR3 is TGTGCCAGCAGCCGACGTACGGAATACTACGAGCAGTACTTC.